The entry that follows covers one TCR beta chain sequence. The entry originates in a study of blood T cell repertoires in COVID-19. Turning to the study itself: Donors in the United States, Italy and Spain gave samples during acute or convalescent COVID-19. PBMCs, B-cell-depleted T cells, or T cells provided the cDNA or gDNA that made up the material.

Methods used by the authors: Estimated nucleated cell counts came from reference gene primer amplification. Sequenced by immunoSEQ multiplex PCR; TCRdb stores in-frame clones only, minus some. The D gene and trimming were derived from the DNA, and the V and J assignments and clone size from that table. The data hold fewer than 700,000 clones, with 85% to 90% observed a single time. Germline V lookup: CDR1 SGHNT, CDR2 YYREEE (reference sequence). The CDR3 length is 13 residues. V was clipped by 4 bases and J by 4 bases, with 11 bases between them. Seattle patients were enrolled while actively infected and followed longitudinally.

The chain carries TRBV5-4 and TRBJ1-2; D perhaps matches TRBD1 (6 bases). The sequencing input was peripheral blood. The sequence came from a woman in her forties or fifties with COVID-19, enrolled during active disease. The CDR3 nucleotides read TGTGCCAGCAGCCCAGGGGCCTTCTATGGCTACACCTTC. Protein product: CASSPGAFYGYTF.